This entry is about one T cell receptor (beta chain). Its target is not known. The entry originates in a study of OX40 agonist ivuxolimab in advanced cancers. Study overall: One hepatocellular carcinoma and a couple of cutaneous melanoma patients partially responded. Study results and limitations: A proportion of nonresponders additionally exhibited low normalized T-cell clonal expansion.

Clones were read by immunoSEQ multiplex PCR, and TCRdb kept only the in-frame ones, dropping some. The sample consists of approximately 70,000 clones, 75% to 95% of them appearing once. Germline CDR1 reads SQVTM; CDR2 reads ANQGSEA. The CDR3 has 15 amino acids. Unmatched junction bases numbered 8, after V lost 2 bases and J lost 4 bases. The chain is built from TRBV29-1 and TRBJ1-2; 9 positions match TRBD1. The TCR sequence derives from an adult with an advanced solid tumor such as melanoma, head and neck, liver or kidney cancer. This sample comprised CD4+ or CD8+ T cells sorted from blood, obtained in a trial of the OX40 agonist ivuxolimab. The CDR3, as DNA: TGCAGCGTTGAATTCCCGGACAGGGGAGGCTATGGCTACACCTTC. Its translation: CSVEFPDRGGYGYTF.